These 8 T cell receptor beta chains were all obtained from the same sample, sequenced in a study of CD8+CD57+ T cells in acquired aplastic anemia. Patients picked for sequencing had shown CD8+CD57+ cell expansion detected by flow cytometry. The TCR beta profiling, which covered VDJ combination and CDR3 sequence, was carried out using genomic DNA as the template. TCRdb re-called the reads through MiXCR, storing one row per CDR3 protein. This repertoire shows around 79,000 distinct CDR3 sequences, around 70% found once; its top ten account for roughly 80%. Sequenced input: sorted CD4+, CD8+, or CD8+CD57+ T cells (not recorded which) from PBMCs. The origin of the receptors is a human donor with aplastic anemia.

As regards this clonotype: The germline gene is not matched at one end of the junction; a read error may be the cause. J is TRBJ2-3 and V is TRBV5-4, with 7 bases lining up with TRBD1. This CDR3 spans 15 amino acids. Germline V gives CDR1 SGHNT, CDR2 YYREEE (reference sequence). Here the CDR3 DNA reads TGTGCCAGCAGCTTGACAGGGGTGAGCACAGGTACGCAGTATTTT. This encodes CASSLTGVSTGTQYF. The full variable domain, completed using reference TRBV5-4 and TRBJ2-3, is ETGVTQSPTHLIKTRGQQVTLRCSSQSGHNTVSWYQQALGQGPQFIFQYYREEENGRGNFPPRFSGLQFPNYSSELNVNALELDDSALYLCASSLTGVSTGTQYFGPGTRLTVL.

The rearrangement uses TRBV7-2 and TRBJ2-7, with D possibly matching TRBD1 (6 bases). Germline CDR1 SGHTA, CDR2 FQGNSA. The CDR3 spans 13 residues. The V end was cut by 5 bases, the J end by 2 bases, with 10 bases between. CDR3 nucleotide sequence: TGTGCCAGCAGCCCAGGGGACACCTACGAGCAGTACTTC. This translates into CASSPGDTYEQYF.

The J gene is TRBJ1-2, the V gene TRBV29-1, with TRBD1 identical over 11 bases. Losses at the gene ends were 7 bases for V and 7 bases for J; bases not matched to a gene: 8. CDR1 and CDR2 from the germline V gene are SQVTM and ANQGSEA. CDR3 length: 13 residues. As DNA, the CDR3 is TGCAGCGCCGGACAGGGGGCTCTGAGTGGCTACACCTTC. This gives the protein CSAGQGALSGYTF.

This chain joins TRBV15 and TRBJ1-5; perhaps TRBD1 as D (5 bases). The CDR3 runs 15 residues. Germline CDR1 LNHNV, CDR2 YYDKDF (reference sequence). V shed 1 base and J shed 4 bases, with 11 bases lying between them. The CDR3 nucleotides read TGTGCCACCAGCAGAGCGAGAGGGGAAAATCAGCCCCAGCATTTT. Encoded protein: CATSRARGENQPQHF.

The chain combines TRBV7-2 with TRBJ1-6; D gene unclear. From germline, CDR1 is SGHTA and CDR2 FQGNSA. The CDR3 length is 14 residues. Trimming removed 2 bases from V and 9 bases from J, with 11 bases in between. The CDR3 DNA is TGTGCCAGCAGCTTAATGTACGTCGGTTCACCCCTCCACTTT. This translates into CASSLMYVGSPLHF.

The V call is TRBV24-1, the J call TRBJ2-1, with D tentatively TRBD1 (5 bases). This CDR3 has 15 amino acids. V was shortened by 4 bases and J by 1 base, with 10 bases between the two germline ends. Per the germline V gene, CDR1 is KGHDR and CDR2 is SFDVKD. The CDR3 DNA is TGTGCCACCAGTGACCGAGACAGATCCTACAATGAGCAGTTCTTC. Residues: CATSDRDRSYNEQFF.

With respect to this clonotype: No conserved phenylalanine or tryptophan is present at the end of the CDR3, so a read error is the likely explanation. The CDR3 DNA follows: TGTGCCATCCGCCGTCAGACCTTGGGGGATGAGCAGTTCCTC. It is translated as CAIRRQTLGDEQFL. The chain links TRBV2 to TRBJ2-1; D might be TRBD1 or TRBD2, each matching 5 bases. The CDR3 is 14 residues long. Germline CDR1 and CDR2: SNHLY and FYNNEI. Deletions cut 10 bases from V and 8 bases from J, with 21 bases between.

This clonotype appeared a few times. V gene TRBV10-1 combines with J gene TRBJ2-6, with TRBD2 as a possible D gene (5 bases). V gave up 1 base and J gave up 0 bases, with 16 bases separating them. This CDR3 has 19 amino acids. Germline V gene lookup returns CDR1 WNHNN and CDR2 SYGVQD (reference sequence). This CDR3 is CASSEYIPSSSSGANVLTF. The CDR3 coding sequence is TGCGCCAGCAGTGAGTATATCCCTAGCAGCAGCTCTGGGGCCAACGTCCTGACTTTC.